This T cell receptor (beta chain) was sequenced for a study of cytotoxic CD8 clonotypes in ibrutinib-treated CLL (dated by TCRdb to about 2021). At the level of the whole study: The cohort was composed of about 10 relapsed/refractory and about 16 treatment-naive patients; IGHV unmutated status was identified in approximately 17 patients. Of the roughly 81 people in the trial, approximately 28 had longitudinal samples available. Responses were partial in some 24 patients and complete in 2; after median approximately 66 months follow-up, about 14 stayed in remission and approximately twelve progressed. Every remission and progressive disease sample was obtained while ibrutinib was still being received by the patients. On average, each sample yielded 255,043 productive templates and over 90,000 productive rearrangements. Cryopreserved peripheral blood mononuclear cells were collected at three points: before therapy, at response, and at either sustained remission or disease progression. The response samples were drawn at a median of 12 months into treatment, with a range of roughly 6 to 36 months.

For this clone: No antigen is known for it. Base qualities are not recorded, but no much larger clone differs from it by a single base.

The CDR3 measures 12 amino acids from cysteine to phenylalanine. Just CDR3 DNA is preserved here, 36 bases in frame from base 1. Unmatched junction bases come to 5, with V trimmed by 2 bases and J by 9 bases. CDR1 SQVTM and CDR2 ANQGSEA are derived from the germline V gene. For TCR beta library preparation, 1.5 to 2 micrograms of genomic DNA was extracted from cryopreserved PBMCs. Longitudinal blood samples from CLL patients receiving ibrutinib monotherapy were subjected to high-throughput TCR beta sequencing. The patients were enrolled in a single-center, open-label phase 2 trial of ibrutinib monotherapy. On a MiSeq, deep resolution sequencing aimed for a depth between 1 in 1 million and 1 in 200,000 T cells, with each clonotype covered 10x on average. TCR beta libraries were generated with the immunoSEQ hsTCRB Kit. The original pipeline was this. ImmunoSEQ Data Assistant and ImmunoSEQ Analyzer were used for data analysis, and V, D and J genes were assigned according to IMGT definitions. Clonality, with values ranging from 0 to 1, was calculated as one minus the normalized Shannon entropy of productive rearrangement frequencies. Only overrepresented clonotypes making up at least 0.05% of the repertoire of each patient were included in the public clonotype analysis. About a dozen repertoires from age-matched healthy donors, obtained from immuneACCESS, served as clonality controls. TCRdb carries this immuneACCESS record with in-frame sequences only. Its versions omit some clonotypes, under half of them owing to an unresolved V gene in the studies checked, with the rest unexplained. V and J calls plus clone size are reproduced from that table; the DNA served to infer D and trimming. For this sample the table gives a few hundred thousand clones, of which 67% were detected only once. Roughly 6% of the sample rests with the top ten.

What the authors observed across the whole study: Sampling times were not matched between sustained-remission and progressing patients, and lymph node repertoires were not studied. Clonality rose at ibrutinib response, remained stable during sustained remission, and dropped back toward baseline at progression. Public clonotypes were rare and either shrank or stayed stable during treatment, and the rise in clonality at ibrutinib response reflected expansion of private clonotypes. Baseline clonality exceeded that of age-matched healthy donors and correlated strongly with circulating CD8+ T-cell counts.

The receptor was derived from a human donor with chronic lymphocytic leukemia. The sample here was PBMCs, taken after 36 months of ibrutinib treatment. The rearrangement joined TRBV29-1 to TRBJ1-1; TRBD1 fits 8 bases in the junction. For the CDR3, the sequence is CSVELDRAQAFF. DNA sequence: TGCAGCGTTGAATTGGACAGGGCCCAAGCTTTCTTT.